This entry lists 19 T cell receptor beta chains sequenced from one sample in a study of cytomegalovirus exposure and HLA in healthy donors. The PCR had 60 Vbeta and 13 Jbeta primers. The method was immunoSEQ multiplex PCR; TCRdb's version includes in-frame clones alone and lacks a portion of them. The data hold 95,000 to 150,000 clones, with roughly 82% observed a single time. Material: PBMCs. These TCRs come from a man aged 18 to 29 in good health and CMV-seropositive.

The chain is built from TRBV5-1 and TRBJ2-6, with TRBD1 matching over 8 bases. The junction had 9 bases not matched to a gene; V was cut back by 1 base and J by 0 bases. The CDR3 has 19 amino acids. CDR1 and CDR2 (germline): SGHRS, YFSETQ. The CDR3 nucleotides read TGCGCCAGCAGCTTGACTCCGACAGGGGATAGCTCTGGGGCCAACGTCCTGACTTTC. It codes for CASSLTPTGDSSGANVLTF.

As for this clone: At the DNA level, this CDR3 is encoded by other sequences in the same sample as well. The chain joins TRBV5-1 to TRBJ1-2; TRBD1 aligns across 8 bases. Per the germline V gene, CDR1 is SGHRS and CDR2 is YFSETQ. The CDR3 length is 14 residues. The V and J ends lost 3 bases and 0 bases, in that order; junction bases with no gene match: 1. The CDR3 loop is CASSSGQANYGYTF. The CDR3 DNA follows: TGCGCCAGCAGCTCGGGACAGGCTAACTATGGCTACACCTTC. Combining the CDR3 with reference TRBV5-1 and TRBJ1-2 gives the whole variable domain KAGVTQTPRYLIKTRGQQVTLSCSPISGHRSVSWYQQTPGQGLQFLFEYFSETQRNKGNFPGRFSGRQFSNSRSEMNVSTLELGDSALYLCASSSGQANYGYTFGSGTRLTVV.

The chain joins TRBV9 to TRBJ1-2, with 8 bases lining up with TRBD1. CDR3 length: 15 amino acids. CDR1 SGDLS and CDR2 YYNGEE come from the germline V gene. After removal of 0 bases from V and 6 bases from J, the junction contained 7 bases not matched to a gene. The CDR3 region is CASSVAWQGANGYTF. CDR3 nucleotides: TGTGCCAGCAGCGTAGCCTGGCAGGGGGCAAATGGCTACACCTTC.

The chain employs TRBV18 and TRBJ1-3; possible D gene TRBD1, 6 bases. This CDR3 contains 13 residues. Looked up from germline, CDR1 is KGHSH and CDR2 is LQKENI. The ends were cut back, 9 bases at V and 2 bases at J, with 11 bases in the middle. CDR3 amino acids: CASSTGTGNTIYF. In DNA form, the CDR3 reads TGTGCCAGTTCAACAGGGACTGGAAACACCATATATTTT.

The chain combines TRBV18 with TRBJ2-4; D possibly corresponds to TRBD1 (6 bases). The V gene lost 0 bases and the J gene lost 0 bases, with 9 bases spanning the gap. CDR3 size: 16 residues. CDR1 is KGHSH and CDR2 is LQKENI in the germline V gene. CDR3 in amino acids: CASSPPGTLAKNIQYF. DNA for the CDR3: TGTGCCAGCTCACCACCGGGGACATTAGCCAAAAACATTCAGTACTTC.

This chain joins TRBV19 and TRBJ2-5; D might be TRBD2 (6 bases). Germline CDR1 and CDR2: LNHDA and SQIVND (reference sequence). V lost 6 bases and J 2 bases, leaving 13 bases between the germline ends. This CDR3 comprises 14 residues. The CDR3 reads CASSQRRGQETQYF. The DNA for the CDR3 is TGTGCCAGTAGCCAGAGGCGGGGACAAGAGACCCAGTACTTC.

The V gene is TRBV19, the J gene TRBJ2-1; 12 bases agree with TRBD2. This CDR3 comprises 18 residues. Germline V gene lookup returns CDR1 LNHDA and CDR2 SQIVND (reference sequence). Germline trimming cut 4 bases from V and 0 bases from J; bases unmatched to any gene: 7. The CDR3 spells CASSNQGLAGFSYNEQFF. CDR3 coding DNA: TGTGCCAGTAGTAATCAGGGACTAGCGGGTTTCTCCTACAATGAGCAGTTCTTC.

The V gene is TRBV29-1, the J gene TRBJ1-5, with a tentative D call TRBD1 (5 bases). CDR3 length: 14 amino acids. Trimming took off 6 bases at V and 4 bases at J, with 16 bases between the two ends. Germline V gene sequence: CDR1 SQVTM, CDR2 ANQGSEA. Here the CDR3 DNA reads TGCAGCGTGGCACCGCAGGGACTTAATCAGCCCCAGCATTTT. Translating it yields CSVAPQGLNQPQHF.

This rearrangement joins TRBV5-6 to TRBJ2-7; D might be TRBD1 (6 bases). The CDR3 length is 14 residues. V was shortened by 4 bases and J by 5 bases, with 16 bases between the two germline ends. Per germline, CDR1 SGHDT and CDR2 YYEEEE. CDR3 region: CASSPGSTGHEQYF. CDR3 in DNA: TGTGCCAGCAGCCCTGGTAGTACAGGGCACGAGCAGTACTTC.

This clone was observed a handful of times. The chain joins TRBV5-1 to TRBJ1-1; perhaps TRBD1 as D (5 bases). This CDR3 is built from 14 residues. From germline, CDR1 is SGHRS and CDR2 YFSETQ. V dropped 0 bases and J dropped 3 bases, with 9 bases sitting between them. The CDR3 sequence: CASSLEGSYTEAFF. The DNA of the CDR3 is TGCGCCAGCAGCTTGGAGGGGTCCTACACTGAAGCTTTCTTT.

V gene TRBV19 combines with J gene TRBJ1-1; D may be TRBD1 (6 bases). Germline assignment: CDR1 LNHDA and CDR2 SQIVND (reference sequence). CDR3 length equals 14 residues. Trimming left V 3 bases short and J 0 bases short, with 8 bases between. The CDR3 sequence is CASSMTGLNTEAFF. CDR3 nucleotides: TGTGCCAGTAGTATGACAGGTTTGAACACTGAAGCTTTCTTT.

V and J are TRBV6-1 and TRBJ2-5; 8 bases are a match to TRBD2. Germline V lookup: CDR1 MNHNS, CDR2 SASEGT. With 4 bases clipped from V and 5 bases from J, the junction kept 9 bases outside the gene matches. CDR3 length: 15 residues. The CDR3 here is CASSGGLAWGETQYF. The CDR3, as DNA: TGTGCCAGCAGTGGCGGACTAGCCTGGGGCGAGACCCAGTACTTC.

V gene TRBV19 combines with J gene TRBJ2-7; 8 nucleotides align to TRBD2. CDR1 LNHDA and CDR2 SQIVND come from the germline V gene (reference sequence). J gave up 4 bases and V 3 bases, and 2 bases lay outside the gene matches. This CDR3 comprises 13 residues. DNA for the CDR3: TGTGCCAGTAGTATCGGGGGGGAGTACGAGCAGTACTTC. The encoded protein is CASSIGGEYEQYF.

V and J are TRBV30 and TRBJ2-2, with 8 bases aligning to TRBD2. The CDR3 is 13 amino acids. V gave up 2 bases and J gave up 4 bases; unmatched junction bases: 0. The germline V gene has CDR1 GTSNPN and CDR2 SVGIG (reference sequence). The CDR3 DNA reads TGTGCCTGGAGTAGCGGGGGCACCGGGGAGCTGTTTTTT. The encoded protein is CAWSSGGTGELFF.

The rearrangement uses TRBV18 and TRBJ1-2, with a possible D match to TRBD1 (6 bases). Germline V gene data show CDR1 as KGHSH and CDR2 as LQKENI. This CDR3 is built from 14 residues. V dropped 3 bases and J dropped 4 bases, with 12 bases sitting between them. In nucleotides, the CDR3 is TGTGCCAGCTCACCGGACAGTACCCCCTATGGCTACACCTTC. Translated: CASSPDSTPYGYTF.

The chain carries TRBV19 and TRBJ2-2, with D perhaps matching TRBD1 (6 bases). The CDR3 sequence is 17 residues long. CDR1 is LNHDA, CDR2 SQIVND, per germline (reference sequence). Trimming left V 3 bases short and J 6 bases short, with 20 bases between. The CDR3 protein is CASSIFLQGIQPGELFF. CDR3 in DNA: TGTGCCAGTAGTATTTTCCTCCAGGGGATCCAGCCCGGGGAGCTGTTTTTT. The full variable domain, rest sourced from reference TRBV19 and TRBJ2-2, is DGGITQSPKYLFRKEGQNVTLSCEQNLNHDAMYWYRQDPGQGLRLIYYSQIVNDFQKGDIAEGYSVSREKKESFPLTVTSAQKNPTAFYLCASSIFLQGIQPGELFFGEGSRLTVL.

The chain uses TRBV6-5 and TRBJ1-2, with 7 bases that match TRBD1. CDR1 and CDR2 (germline): MNHEY, SVGAGI. This CDR3 has 13 amino acids. V was pared by 8 bases and J by 7 bases, with 10 bases of the junction left unmatched. The CDR3 here is CASQRGLEGGYTF. In DNA form, the CDR3 reads TGTGCCAGCCAAAGGGGGCTAGAGGGTGGCTACACCTTC.

This clone was observed a handful of times. The chain combines TRBV20-1 with TRBJ1-3, with 7 bases matching TRBD1. Germline assignment: CDR1 DFQATT and CDR2 SNEGSKA (reference sequence). The CDR3 runs 11 residues. The CDR3, as DNA: TGCGCGCGGAAGGGGGCAAACACCATATATTTT. This encodes CARKGANTIYF.

The chain links TRBV11-2 to TRBJ1-2, with D tentatively TRBD1 (5 bases). The CDR3 runs 18 residues. The V and J ends lost 5 bases and 4 bases respectively, with 26 bases between them. CDR1 and CDR2 (germline): SGHAT, FQNNGV. This chain's CDR3 is CASSQLSRGPNSRYGYTF. The CDR3 DNA reads as TGTGCCAGCAGCCAGCTGTCAAGGGGTCCTAATTCCCGCTATGGCTACACCTTC.